This T cell receptor (beta chain) originates from a study of blood T cell repertoires in COVID-19. Overall study: Samples of COVID-19 (acute and convalescent) were obtained from the United States, Italy and Spain.

Authors' analysis steps: Using reference gene primer amplification, nucleated cell counts were estimated. Assay used: immunoSEQ multiplex PCR; TCRdb lists only in-frame clones, some missing. Clone size and V and J calls were adopted from that table, with D and trimming inferred from the DNA. Of about 130,000 clones in the sample, about 80% were seen once. This clone was recorded only once. The sequence was collected from a woman between 50 and 59 years old with acute or convalescent COVID-19. Sequencing input: peripheral blood.

The chain's CDR3 is CASSLDTGGYEQYF. In DNA form, the CDR3 reads TGCGCCAGCAGCTTGGACACAGGGGGCTACGAGCAGTACTTC. The chain couples TRBV5-1 to TRBJ2-7; TRBD1 matches 8 bases. This CDR3 is 14 amino acids long. In germline, CDR1 is SGHRS, CDR2 YFSETQ. After removal of 0 bases from V and 3 bases from J, the junction contained 2 bases not matched to a gene.